This section outlines one TCR beta chain sequence together with its context. This CDR3 contains 18 residues. The germline gives CDR1 LNHDA, CDR2 SQIVND (reference sequence). The V end lost 4 bases, the J end lost 0 bases, and 16 bases lay between the germline ends. The data derive from a study of a mutant IDH1 vaccine in newly diagnosed glioma. TCRdb keeps only in-frame clones here, not all; method: immunoSEQ multiplex PCR. The sample shows about 34,000 clones, 60% to 85% of them seen only once. Time point defined: baseline, week 1 (first vaccination visit). This sample's treatment: pre-vaccination baseline after standard-of-care therapy.

The genes are TRBV19 and TRBJ2-6, with D hard to call. The sample was peripheral blood mononuclear cells (PBMCs), taken from a glioma patient treated with radiotherapy, temozolomide or both. This clonotype originated in a man aged 45-65 years with glioma. Some clones in this sample may be carry-over from other donors' samples. DNA for the CDR3: TGTGCCAGTAGTACCCCCCCTCTAGGGTCCTCTGGGGCCAACGTCCTGACTTTC. Translated: CASSTPPLGSSGANVLTF.